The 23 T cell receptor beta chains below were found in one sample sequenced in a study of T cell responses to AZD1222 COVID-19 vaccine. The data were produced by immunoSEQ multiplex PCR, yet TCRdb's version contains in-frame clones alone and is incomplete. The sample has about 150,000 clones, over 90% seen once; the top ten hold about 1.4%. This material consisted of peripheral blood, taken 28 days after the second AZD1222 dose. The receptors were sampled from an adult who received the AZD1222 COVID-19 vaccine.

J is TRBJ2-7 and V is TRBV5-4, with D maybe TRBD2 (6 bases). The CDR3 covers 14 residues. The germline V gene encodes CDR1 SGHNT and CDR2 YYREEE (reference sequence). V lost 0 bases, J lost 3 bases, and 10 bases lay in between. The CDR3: CASSLASSGYEQYF. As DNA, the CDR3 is TGTGCCAGCAGCTTGGCCAGTAGCGGCTACGAGCAGTACTTC.

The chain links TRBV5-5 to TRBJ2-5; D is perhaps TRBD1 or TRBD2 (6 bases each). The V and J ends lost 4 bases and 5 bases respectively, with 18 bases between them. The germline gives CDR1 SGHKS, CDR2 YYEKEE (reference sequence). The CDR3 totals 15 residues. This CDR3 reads CASSRIGGAGETQYF. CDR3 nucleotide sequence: TGTGCCAGCAGCCGGATTGGGGGCGCGGGGGAGACCCAGTACTTC.

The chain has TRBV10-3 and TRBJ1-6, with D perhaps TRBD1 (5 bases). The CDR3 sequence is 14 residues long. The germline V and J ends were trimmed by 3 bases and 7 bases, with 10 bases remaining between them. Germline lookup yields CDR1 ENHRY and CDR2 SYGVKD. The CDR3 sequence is CAISDDRQNSPLHF. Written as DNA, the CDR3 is TGTGCCATCAGTGACGACAGACAAAATTCACCCCTCCACTTT.

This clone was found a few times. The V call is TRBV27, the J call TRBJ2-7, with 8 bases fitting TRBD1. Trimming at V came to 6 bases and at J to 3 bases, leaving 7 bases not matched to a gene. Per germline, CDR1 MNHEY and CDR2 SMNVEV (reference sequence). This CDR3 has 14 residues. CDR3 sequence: CASRHTGGIYEQYF. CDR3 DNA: TGTGCCAGCAGGCATACAGGGGGAATCTACGAGCAGTACTTC.

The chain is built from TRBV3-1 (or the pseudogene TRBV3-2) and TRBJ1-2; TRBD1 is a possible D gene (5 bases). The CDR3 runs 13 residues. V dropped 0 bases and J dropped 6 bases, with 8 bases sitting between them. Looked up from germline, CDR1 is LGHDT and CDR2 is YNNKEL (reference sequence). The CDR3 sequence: CASSQERGDGYTF. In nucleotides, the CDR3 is TGTGCCAGCAGCCAAGAGCGAGGGGATGGCTACACCTTC.

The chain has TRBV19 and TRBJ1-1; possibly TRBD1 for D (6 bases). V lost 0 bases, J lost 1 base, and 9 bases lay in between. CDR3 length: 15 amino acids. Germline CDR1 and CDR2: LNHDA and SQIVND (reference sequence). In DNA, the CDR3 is TGTGCCAGTAGTATAGAGGGGGCTGGGAACACTGAAGCTTTCTTT. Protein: CASSIEGAGNTEAFF.

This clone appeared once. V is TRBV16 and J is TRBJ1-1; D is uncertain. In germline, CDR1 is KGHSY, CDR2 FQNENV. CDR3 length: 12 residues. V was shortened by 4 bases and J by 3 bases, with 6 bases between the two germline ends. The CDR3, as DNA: TGTGCCAGCAGCCCCCTTTACACTGAAGCTTTCTTT. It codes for CASSPLYTEAFF.

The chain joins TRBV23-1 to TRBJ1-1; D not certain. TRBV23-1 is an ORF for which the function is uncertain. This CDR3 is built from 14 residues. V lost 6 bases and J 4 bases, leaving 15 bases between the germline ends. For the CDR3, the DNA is TGCGCCAGCAGCCCCAAACTTAAGGTCACTGAAGCTTTCTTT. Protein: CASSPKLKVTEAFF.

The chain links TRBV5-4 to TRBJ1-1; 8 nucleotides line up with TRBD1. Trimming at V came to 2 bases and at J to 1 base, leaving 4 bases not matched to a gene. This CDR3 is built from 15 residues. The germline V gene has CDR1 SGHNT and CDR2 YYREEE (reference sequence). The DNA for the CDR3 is TGTGCCAGCAGCTTTCCTACAGGGGGGAACACTGAAGCTTTCTTT. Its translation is CASSFPTGGNTEAFF.

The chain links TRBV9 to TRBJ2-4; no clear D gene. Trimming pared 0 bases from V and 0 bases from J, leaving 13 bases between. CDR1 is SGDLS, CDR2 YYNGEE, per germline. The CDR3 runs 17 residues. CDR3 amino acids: CASSVGPRALAKNIQYF. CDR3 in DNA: TGTGCCAGCAGCGTAGGCCCCAGAGCCCTAGCCAAAAACATTCAGTACTTC.

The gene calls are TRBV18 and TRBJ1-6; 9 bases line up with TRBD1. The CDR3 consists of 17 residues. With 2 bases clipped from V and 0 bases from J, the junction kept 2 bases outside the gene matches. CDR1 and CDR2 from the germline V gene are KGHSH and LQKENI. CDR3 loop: CASSPEGQGSYNSPLHF. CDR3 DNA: TGTGCCAGCTCACCAGAGGGACAGGGCTCCTATAATTCACCCCTCCACTTT.

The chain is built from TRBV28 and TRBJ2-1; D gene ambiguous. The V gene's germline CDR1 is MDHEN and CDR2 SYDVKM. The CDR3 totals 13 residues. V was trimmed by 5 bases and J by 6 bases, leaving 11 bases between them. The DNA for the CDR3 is TGTGCCAGCAGTCCCCCGTCCGGCAATGAGCAGTTCTTC. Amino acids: CASSPPSGNEQFF.

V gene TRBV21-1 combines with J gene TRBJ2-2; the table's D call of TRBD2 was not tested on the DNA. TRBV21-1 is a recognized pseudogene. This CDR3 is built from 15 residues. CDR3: CASSNSKVTNGELFF. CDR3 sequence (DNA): TGTGCCAGCAGCAATAGCAAGGTAACCAACGGGGAGCTGTTTTTT.

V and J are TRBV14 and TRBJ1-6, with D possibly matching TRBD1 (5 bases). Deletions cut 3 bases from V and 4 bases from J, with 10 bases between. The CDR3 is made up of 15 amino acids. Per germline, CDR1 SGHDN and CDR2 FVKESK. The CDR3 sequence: CASSQAQGYNSPLHF. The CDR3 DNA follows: TGTGCCAGCAGCCAGGCGCAGGGTTATAATTCACCCCTCCACTTT.

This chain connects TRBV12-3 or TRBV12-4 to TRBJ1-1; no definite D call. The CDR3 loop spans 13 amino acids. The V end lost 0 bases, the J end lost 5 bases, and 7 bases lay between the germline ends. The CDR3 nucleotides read TGTGCCAGCAGTTTAGCTTCGTTAACTGAAGCTTTCTTT. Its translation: CASSLASLTEAFF.

The CDR3 spells CASSFPGGSYEQYF. The CDR3 DNA reads TGTGCCAGCAGTTTCCCGGGAGGGTCTTACGAGCAGTACTTC. The chain couples TRBV6-5 to TRBJ2-7; 8 bases match TRBD2. Germline V lookup: CDR1 MNHEY, CDR2 SVGAGI. This CDR3 has 14 amino acids. Trimming cost V 4 bases and J 4 bases; bases outside gene matches: 6.

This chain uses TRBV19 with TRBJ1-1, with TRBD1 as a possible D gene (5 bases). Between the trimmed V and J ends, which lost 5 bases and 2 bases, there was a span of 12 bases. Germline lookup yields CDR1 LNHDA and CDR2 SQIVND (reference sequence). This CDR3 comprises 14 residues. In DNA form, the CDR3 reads TGTGCCAGTAGTTCTAGAGGGGCAAACACTGAAGCTTTCTTT. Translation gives CASSSRGANTEAFF. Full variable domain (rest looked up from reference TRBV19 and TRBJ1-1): DGGITQSPKYLFRKEGQNVTLSCEQNLNHDAMYWYRQDPGQGLRLIYYSQIVNDFQKGDIAEGYSVSREKKESFPLTVTSAQKNPTAFYLCASSSRGANTEAFFGQGTRLTVV.

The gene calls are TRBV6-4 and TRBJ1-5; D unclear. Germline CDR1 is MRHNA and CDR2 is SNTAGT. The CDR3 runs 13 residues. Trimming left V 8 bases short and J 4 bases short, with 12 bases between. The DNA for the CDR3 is TGTGCCAGCCTGACGGGGTCAAATCAGCCCCAGCATTTT. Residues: CASLTGSNQPQHF.

The CDR3, as DNA: TGTGCCAGCAGACAGACAGGGCGGGATGAAAAACTGTTTTTT. It is translated as CASRQTGRDEKLFF. The chain carries TRBV6-5 and TRBJ1-4, with 7 bases fitting TRBD1. The V gene's germline CDR1 is MNHEY and CDR2 SVGAGI. The J segment lost 6 bases and the V segment lost 6 bases, leaving 7 bases of the junction unmatched. The length of the CDR3 is 14 residues.

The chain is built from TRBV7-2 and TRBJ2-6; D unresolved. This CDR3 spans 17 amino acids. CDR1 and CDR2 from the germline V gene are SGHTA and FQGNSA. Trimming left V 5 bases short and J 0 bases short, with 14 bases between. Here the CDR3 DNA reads TGTGCCAGCAGCCTCACCACCGGGCCCTCTGGGGCCAACGTCCTGACTTTC. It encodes CASSLTTGPSGANVLTF.

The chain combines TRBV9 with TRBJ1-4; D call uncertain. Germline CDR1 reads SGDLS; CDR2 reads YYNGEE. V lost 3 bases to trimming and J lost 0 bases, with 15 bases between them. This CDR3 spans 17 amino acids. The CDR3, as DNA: TGTGCCAGCAGCGCAAGCTTCTCGAGTGCAACTAATGAAAAACTGTTTTTT. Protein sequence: CASSASFSSATNEKLFF.

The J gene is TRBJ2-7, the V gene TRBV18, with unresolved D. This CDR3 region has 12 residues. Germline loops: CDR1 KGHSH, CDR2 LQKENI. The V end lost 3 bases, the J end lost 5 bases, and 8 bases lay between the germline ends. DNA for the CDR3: TGTGCCAGCTCACCGTCAAGGGACGAGCAGTACTTC. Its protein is CASSPSRDEQYF.

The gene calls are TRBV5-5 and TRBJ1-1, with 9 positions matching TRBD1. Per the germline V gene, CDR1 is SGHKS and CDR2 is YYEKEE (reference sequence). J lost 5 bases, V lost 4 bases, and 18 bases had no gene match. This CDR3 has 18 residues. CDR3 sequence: CASSHRGGGQGGGTEAFF. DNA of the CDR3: TGTGCCAGCAGCCACCGAGGAGGGGGACAGGGCGGCGGGACTGAAGCTTTCTTT.